Given below is one TCR beta chain in context. Antigen: not known. V lost 2 bases and J 4 bases, leaving 15 bases between the germline ends. CDR1 MGHRA and CDR2 YSYEKL come from the germline V gene. The CDR3 covers 15 residues. The record originates from a study of regulatory T cells in long-lasting Graves disease. About the research overall: Persistence in Graves' disease denoted antithyroid drug use beyond 5 years alongside positive TSH receptor antibodies.

Specified time point: persistent/refractory GD, antithyroid drugs over 5 years with positive TRAb. Making the TCR library involved RNA that had been extracted from PBMCs. Graves' disease diagnoses used American Thyroid Association guidelines. Notes on the study in general: A limited number of samples was an acknowledged limitation.

Construction of the TCR beta libraries employed iRepertoire HTBI primers in conjunction with Arm-PCR of CDR3 regions. TCRdb used MiXCR to reprocess the multiplex PCR reads, holding one entry per CDR3 protein. Here the sample spans 700,000 or so distinct CDR3 sequences, 25% to 35% being singletons. This TCR came from a female donor with Graves disease. The V call is TRBV4-1, the J call TRBJ2-7, with D perhaps matching TRBD2 (6 bases). The sequenced sample was peripheral blood mononuclear cells (PBMCs), obtained when the disease was refractory, from a patient treated with antithyroid drugs. The CDR3 here is CASSQFRRDGYEQYF. CDR3 sequence (DNA): TGCGCCAGCAGCCAATTCCGGCGGGATGGATACGAGCAGTACTTC.